This TCR beta chain was identified during a study of blood T cells in healthy people across ages. Study-wide results and caveats: Expanded clonotype shifts may have been confounded, as the donors had an unknown CMV status. PBMC samples, being unsorted, prevented any conclusive comparison of naive and antigen-experienced cells. In older individuals, TCR beta diversity per million T cells was lower, falling roughly linearly with age.

CDR1 is SEHNR and CDR2 is FQNEAQ in the germline V gene (reference sequence). The CDR3 runs 16 residues. V shed 8 bases, J shed 0 bases, and the junction held 9 bases outside the gene matches. Primed by a sample-barcoded 5' primer and a J-beta primer mix, a second PCR proceeded for about 6 to 12 cycles. MiXCR, applied by TCRdb to the 5' RACE reads, yields one record per CDR3 protein. The data show around 1,500,000 distinct CDR3 sequences, approximately 42% seen once. Peripheral blood was drawn, ten milliliters per donor. As regards this clonotype: What it recognizes is unknown.

The chain couples TRBV7-9 to TRBJ2-4, with 8 positions matching TRBD1. The sequencing sample was made of blood. The source of this sequence is a woman between 18 and 29 years old in good health. The CDR3 protein is CASSSDRGTAKNIQYF. CDR3 DNA sequence: TGTGCCAGCTCCAGTGACAGGGGCACAGCCAAAAACATTCAGTACTTC. The variable domain in full, completed from reference TRBV7-9 and TRBJ2-4, reads DTGVSQNPRHKITKRGQNVTFRCDPISEHNRLYWYRQTLGQGPEFLTYFQNEAQLEKSRLLSDRFSAERPKGSFSTLEIQRTEQGDSAMYLCASSSDRGTAKNIQYFGAGTRLSVL.